Following are 28 T cell receptor beta chains from one sample sequenced in a study of OX40 agonist ivuxolimab in advanced cancers. This table comes from immunoSEQ multiplex PCR, and its TCRdb copy is limited to in-frame clones, with some not included. Of about 88,000 clones listed, approximately 87% are singletons. Sample: CD4+ or CD8+ T cells sorted from blood, taken in a trial of the OX40 agonist ivuxolimab. The receptors derive from an adult with an advanced solid tumor such as melanoma, head and neck, liver or kidney cancer.

The V and J genes are TRBV5-6 and TRBJ2-1, with 13 bases that match TRBD2. The V segment lost 4 bases and the J segment 7 bases; nucleotides outside the gene matches: 5. CDR1 is SGHDT, CDR2 YYEEEE, per germline. The CDR3 sequence is 15 residues long. CDR3 DNA: TGTGCCAGCAGCCCACTAGCGGGAGGGAGGAATGAGCAGTTCTTC. Its protein is CASSPLAGGRNEQFF.

The CDR3 loop is CASGEGPYTQYF. The CDR3 coding sequence is TGCGCCAGCGGCGAGGGGCCCTATACGCAGTATTTT. The chain has TRBV10-1 and TRBJ2-3; D possibly uses TRBD1 or TRBD2 (5 bases each). The V gene lost 8 bases and the J gene lost 7 bases, with 13 bases spanning the gap. The CDR3 extends over 12 amino acids. CDR1 and CDR2 (germline): WNHNN, SYGVQD (reference sequence).

V usage is TRBV7-2 and J usage is TRBJ2-7; maybe TRBD2 (7 bases). In germline, CDR1 is SGHTA, CDR2 FQGNSA. The CDR3 runs 14 residues. V dropped 5 bases and J dropped 2 bases, with 13 bases sitting between them. The CDR3 here is CASSPEGGPYEQYF. DNA of the CDR3: TGTGCCAGCAGCCCGGAGGGGGGGCCCTACGAGCAGTACTTC. The full variable domain, its missing parts supplied by reference TRBV7-2 and TRBJ2-7, is GAGVSQSPSNKVTEKGKDVELRCDPISGHTALYWYRQSLGQGLEFLIYFQGNSAPDKSGLPSDRFSAERTGGSVSTLTIQRTQQEDSAVYLCASSPEGGPYEQYFGPGTRLTVT.

V and J are TRBV11-1 and TRBJ2-3, with D unclear. CDR3 size: 13 residues. Germline CDR1 reads SGHAT; CDR2 reads FQDESV (reference sequence). The ends were cut back, 5 bases at V and 1 base at J, with 7 bases in the middle. The CDR3 protein is CASSPRRTDTQYF. CDR3 DNA: TGTGCCAGCAGCCCTCGCCGCACAGATACGCAGTATTTT.

This chain joins TRBV15 and TRBJ2-7; D is uncertain. The germline V and J ends were trimmed by 3 bases and 0 bases, with 3 bases remaining between them. The CDR3 spans 12 residues. Germline V gene lookup returns CDR1 LNHNV and CDR2 YYDKDF (reference sequence). As DNA, the CDR3 is TGTGCCACCAGCAGGAGCTCCTACGAGCAGTACTTC. Its translation: CATSRSSYEQYF.

This clone was picked up a small number of times. CDR3 protein: CASSPEVISNQPQHF. CDR3 in DNA: TGTGCCAGCTCCCCAGAGGTAATTAGCAATCAGCCCCAGCATTTT. The chain joins TRBV2 to TRBJ1-5; D is ambiguous. The germline gives CDR1 SNHLY, CDR2 FYNNEI. Trimming pared 8 bases from V and 0 bases from J, leaving 14 bases between. CDR3 size: 15 residues.

The CDR3 spells CASSTRQGPTEKLFF. As DNA, the CDR3 is TGTGCCAGCAGCACAAGACAGGGGCCAACTGAAAAACTGTTTTTT. The chain has TRBV7-2 and TRBJ1-4, with TRBD1 identical over 8 bases. J lost 7 bases, V lost 5 bases, and 9 bases had no gene match. Germline CDR1 SGHTA, CDR2 FQGNSA. This CDR3 contains 15 residues.

CDR3 in DNA: TGTGCCAGCAGTTTACCCGGGACAGGGGTGGCAGATACGCAGTATTTT. This translates into CASSLPGTGVADTQYF. The chain carries TRBV28 and TRBJ2-3; TRBD1 matches 10 bases. Germline V gives CDR1 MDHEN, CDR2 SYDVKM. This CDR3 is built from 16 residues. The V segment lost 2 bases and the J segment 4 bases; nucleotides outside the gene matches: 6.

The CDR3, as DNA: TGTGCCAGCAGTTTTGGTTTCAAAGAGACCCAGTACTTC. As protein: CASSFGFKETQYF. This chain connects TRBV5-6 to TRBJ2-5; D is uncertain. CDR3 length equals 13 residues. Germline CDR1 and CDR2: SGHDT and YYEEEE. V gave up 5 bases and J gave up 3 bases, with 11 bases separating them.

This clone appeared a few times. V and J are TRBV4-1 and TRBJ2-3; 9 bases map to TRBD2. The V segment lost 0 bases and the J segment 4 bases; nucleotides outside the gene matches: 8. CDR3 length equals 17 residues. Germline V gives CDR1 MGHRA, CDR2 YSYEKL. DNA for the CDR3: TGCGCCAGCAGCCAAGAGGTATTTGCGGGAGGGGCAGATACGCAGTATTTT. This codes for CASSQEVFAGGADTQYF.

This clone came up a few times. This rearrangement joins TRBV20-1 to TRBJ2-5; D unresolved. V lost 3 bases and J 4 bases, leaving 6 bases between the germline ends. Germline CDR1 DFQATT, CDR2 SNEGSKA (reference sequence). The CDR3 covers 11 residues. The chain's CDR3 is CSARIGETQYF. The CDR3 DNA follows: TGCAGTGCTAGGATTGGAGAGACCCAGTACTTC.

The rearrangement joins TRBV4-3 to TRBJ2-3; D is perhaps TRBD2 (5 bases). There are 15 residues in the CDR3. V shed 0 bases and J shed 2 bases, with 9 bases lying between them. Per germline, CDR1 LGHNA and CDR2 YSLEER. CDR3 residues: CASSQDYGNTDTQYF. The CDR3 DNA reads TGCGCCAGCAGCCAAGATTACGGGAACACAGATACGCAGTATTTT.

This clone showed up just once. The junction and the germline gene differ at one end; a read error may be behind it. J is TRBJ2-3 and V is TRBV19, with D perhaps matching TRBD1 (5 bases). This CDR3 contains 13 residues. Germline CDR1 reads LNHDA; CDR2 reads SQIVND (reference sequence). Here the CDR3 DNA reads TGTGCCAGTAGTATAGATCGGCAGGGAAGCACAGAGTTT. Translating gives CASSIDRQGSTEF.

The chain recombines TRBV19 with TRBJ2-3; 7 bases align to TRBD1. CDR3 size: 17 residues. CDR1 is LNHDA, CDR2 SQIVND, per germline (reference sequence). V gave up 5 bases and J gave up 0 bases; unmatched junction bases: 11. The CDR3 DNA sequence: TGTGCCAGTAGTGGTCGACAGGGAAAGCCTAGCACAGATACGCAGTATTTT. Its protein product is CASSGRQGKPSTDTQYF.

The rearrangement joins TRBV4-3 to TRBJ2-7; D gene unclear. V was shortened by 0 bases and J by 3 bases, with 21 bases between the two germline ends. Germline loops: CDR1 LGHNA, CDR2 YSLEER. The CDR3 loop spans 18 amino acids. The CDR3 sequence: CASSQEVASLTIDYEQYF. In DNA, the CDR3 is TGCGCCAGCAGCCAAGAGGTGGCGAGCCTTACTATCGACTACGAGCAGTACTTC.

This sequence joins TRBV18 and TRBJ1-1; the D gene is possibly TRBD1 (6 bases). CDR1 and CDR2 (germline): KGHSH, LQKENI. CDR3 length equals 18 residues. Trimming stripped 3 bases from V and 0 bases from J, with 20 bases between. CDR3 sequence (DNA): TGTGCCAGCTCACCCCTCGGACAGATGACCAATATGAACACTGAAGCTTTCTTT. It translates to CASSPLGQMTNMNTEAFF. The entire variable domain, with the rest obtained from reference TRBV18 and TRBJ1-1, is as follows: NAGVMQNPRHLVRRRGQEARLRCSPMKGHSHVYWYRQLPEEGLKFMVYLQKENIIDESGMPKERFSAEFPKEGPSILRIQQVVRGDSAAYFCASSPLGQMTNMNTEAFFGQGTRLTVV.

The rearrangement joins TRBV19 to TRBJ2-3; D gene unclear. This CDR3 spans 13 amino acids. Germline CDR1 is LNHDA and CDR2 is SQIVND (reference sequence). V was trimmed by 3 bases and J by 6 bases, leaving 10 bases between them. The CDR3 sequence is CASSIQVSDTQYF. DNA of the CDR3: TGTGCCAGTAGTATCCAGGTCTCCGATACGCAGTATTTT. Full variable domain (outside the CDR3, taken from reference TRBV19 and TRBJ2-3): DGGITQSPKYLFRKEGQNVTLSCEQNLNHDAMYWYRQDPGQGLRLIYYSQIVNDFQKGDIAEGYSVSREKKESFPLTVTSAQKNPTAFYLCASSIQVSDTQYFGPGTRLTVL.

The chain uses TRBV6-6 and TRBJ1-1; a weak D match, TRBD1 (6 bases). CDR1 and CDR2 (germline): MNHNY, SVGAGI (reference sequence). V lost 5 bases to trimming and J lost 5 bases, with 12 bases between them. The CDR3 runs to 13 residues. The CDR3 DNA reads TGTGCCAGCAGTACCCGGACAGCGACTGAAGCTTTCTTT. Translated, it gives CASSTRTATEAFF.

The CDR3 loop is CASSPCAGEEGTQYF. The CDR3 DNA is TGTGCCAGCTCCCCATGTGCGGGGGAGGAGGGGACCCAGTACTTC. The rearrangement uses TRBV18 and TRBJ2-5, with 7 bases aligning to TRBD2. CDR3 length: 15 amino acids. Germline CDR1 reads KGHSH; CDR2 reads LQKENI. V lost 6 bases to trimming and J lost 7 bases; unmatched junction nucleotides: 14. Together with reference TRBV18 and TRBJ2-5, the CDR3 gives the full variable domain: NAGVMQNPRHLVRRRGQEARLRCSPMKGHSHVYWYRQLPEEGLKFMVYLQKENIIDESGMPKERFSAEFPKEGPSILRIQQVVRGDSAAYFCASSPCAGEEGTQYFGPGTRLLVL.

This chain joins TRBV5-4 and TRBJ2-2, with 13 bases that match TRBD2. Germline lookup yields CDR1 SGHNT and CDR2 YYREEE (reference sequence). Trimming removed 3 bases from V and 1 base from J; junction bases left unmatched: 6. CDR3 length: 18 amino acids. CDR3 in DNA: TGTGCCAGCAGCTCGAGGACTAGCGGGGGACTGAACACCGGGGAGCTGTTTTTT. This gives the protein CASSSRTSGGLNTGELFF.

V is TRBV7-2 and J is TRBJ2-7; weak D call: TRBD2 (5 bases). The CDR3 loop spans 14 amino acids. V shed 1 base and J shed 6 bases, with 13 bases lying between them. Germline assignment: CDR1 SGHTA and CDR2 FQGNSA. In nucleotides, the CDR3 is TGTGCCAGCAGCTTAGGGCGCACTAGTGCCGAGCAGTACTTC. Protein: CASSLGRTSAEQYF.

This chain links TRBV6-1 with TRBJ1-1; the D gene is possibly TRBD1 (5 bases). Trimming took 3 bases from V and 6 from J, leaving 14 bases between them. CDR1 is MNHNS and CDR2 is SASEGT in the germline V gene. This CDR3 spans 14 amino acids. CDR3 nucleotides: TGTGCCAGCAGTGAGGGGCCCATCGGGCCTGAAGCTTTCTTT. Amino acid sequence: CASSEGPIGPEAFF.

The chain joins TRBV4-1 to TRBJ2-1; 9 bases are shared with TRBD1. Per the germline V gene, CDR1 is MGHRA and CDR2 is YSYEKL. CDR3 length equals 16 residues. V gave up 1 base and J gave up 6 bases; unmatched junction bases: 7. CDR3: CASSQGTGAGSNEQFF. DNA for the CDR3: TGCGCCAGCAGCCAAGGGACAGGGGCGGGAAGCAATGAGCAGTTCTTC.

This rearrangement joins TRBV29-1 to TRBJ1-4; 9 nucleotides match TRBD1. Germline V gives CDR1 SQVTM, CDR2 ANQGSEA. The CDR3 length is 13 residues. V lost 6 bases, J lost 7 bases, and 6 bases stayed unmatched. CDR3 DNA: TGCAGCGTGTCACAGGGGGCAGGTGAAAAACTGTTTTTT. It specifies CSVSQGAGEKLFF.

CDR3 nucleotide sequence: TGTGCCAGCTCACCGGCAGGGTGGGGCACTGAAGCTTTCTTT. Encoded protein: CASSPAGWGTEAFF. The gene calls are TRBV18 and TRBJ1-1; TRBD1 might be the D (5 bases). V was pared by 3 bases and J by 4 bases, with 12 bases between. From germline, CDR1 is KGHSH and CDR2 LQKENI. The CDR3 consists of 14 residues. Full variable domain (missing parts from reference TRBV18 and TRBJ1-1): NAGVMQNPRHLVRRRGQEARLRCSPMKGHSHVYWYRQLPEEGLKFMVYLQKENIIDESGMPKERFSAEFPKEGPSILRIQQVVRGDSAAYFCASSPAGWGTEAFFGQGTRLTVV.

The chain employs TRBV5-8 and TRBJ2-7, with D perhaps matching TRBD1 (8 bases). The V gene lost 4 bases and the J gene lost 2 bases, with 16 bases spanning the gap. The germline gives CDR1 SGHTS, CDR2 YDEGEE. The CDR3 covers 15 residues. The chain's CDR3 is CASSIRQGRAYEQYF. Here the CDR3 DNA reads TGTGCCAGCAGCATCCGACAGGGGAGGGCCTACGAGCAGTACTTC.

V is TRBV15 and J is TRBJ1-5; 7 bases fit TRBD1. With 0 bases clipped from V and 10 bases from J, the junction kept 9 bases outside the gene matches. The germline V gene encodes CDR1 LNHNV and CDR2 YYDKDF (reference sequence). This CDR3 contains 15 residues. The chain's CDR3 is CATSREHRGLIPQHF. The DNA of the CDR3 is TGTGCCACCAGCAGAGAACACAGGGGCCTTATCCCCCAGCATTTT.

This clone appeared a few times. The chain employs TRBV7-9 and TRBJ2-7; D call uncertain. Germline V lookup: CDR1 SEHNR, CDR2 FQNEAQ (reference sequence). The V gene lost 2 bases and the J gene lost 2 bases, with 7 bases spanning the gap. The CDR3 is made up of 13 amino acids. The CDR3 DNA reads TGTGCCAGCAGCTTATACGAAACCTACGAGCAGTACTTC. This gives the protein CASSLYETYEQYF. Supplemented by reference TRBV7-9 and TRBJ2-7, the full variable domain reads DTGVSQNPRHKITKRGQNVTFRCDPISEHNRLYWYRQTLGQGPEFLTYFQNEAQLEKSRLLSDRFSAERPKGSFSTLEIQRTEQGDSAMYLCASSLYETYEQYFGPGTRLTVT.